This T cell receptor (beta chain) was sequenced in a study of blood T cell repertoires in COVID-19. Sequencing was performed with immunoSEQ multiplex PCR; in TCRdb, only in-frame clones are kept and a portion is missing. The sample has about 170,000 clones; more than 70% are singletons. V was clipped by 5 bases and J by 5 bases, with 6 bases between them. CDR1 is ENHRY and CDR2 is SYGVKD in the germline V gene. CDR3 size: 11 residues. The receptor was derived from a man in his fifties or sixties who had recovered from COVID-19. Sequenced material: peripheral blood. The genes are TRBV10-3 and TRBJ1-2; weak D call: TRBD1 (6 bases). The CDR3 region has the DNA TGTGCCATCAGTCAGGGGTATGGCTACACCTTC. Amino acids: CAISQGYGYTF.